Each of the 11 T cell receptor beta chains below was sequenced from the same sample in a study of blood T cell repertoires in COVID-19. TCRdb keeps only in-frame clones here, not all; method: immunoSEQ multiplex PCR. This table holds 300,000 to 450,000 clones, more than 70% found once. What was sequenced was PBMCs or T cells enriched from blood (not recorded which). The receptors were gathered from a woman aged 25 to 45 who had been exposed to COVID-19.

The V gene is TRBV7-9, the J gene TRBJ1-1; tentatively, D is TRBD1 (5 bases). Trimming took off 2 bases at V and 8 bases at J, with 15 bases between the two ends. Germline V gene sequence: CDR1 SEHNR, CDR2 FQNEAQ (reference sequence). The CDR3 has 14 amino acids. The CDR3 is CASSLIGTRGEAFF. Here the CDR3 DNA reads TGTGCCAGCAGCTTAATCGGGACTAGGGGAGAAGCTTTCTTT.

The rearrangement uses TRBV9 and TRBJ1-2; TRBD1 aligns across 10 bases. V lost 0 bases, J lost 4 bases, and 6 bases stayed unmatched. CDR3 length: 16 residues. Per germline, CDR1 SGDLS and CDR2 YYNGEE. CDR3 sequence: CASSVGGTGAGYGYTF. In DNA form, the CDR3 reads TGTGCCAGCAGCGTAGGTGGGACAGGGGCGGGCTATGGCTACACCTTC.

J is TRBJ1-2 and V is TRBV7-6; D remains unclear. V lost 1 base and J 0 bases, leaving 15 bases between the germline ends. The CDR3 runs 17 residues. Germline loops: CDR1 SGHVS, CDR2 FNYEAQ. This CDR3 is CASSLGGRNRPNYGYTF. CDR3 sequence (DNA): TGTGCCAGCAGCTTAGGAGGGCGGAACCGCCCTAACTATGGCTACACCTTC. Using reference TRBV7-6 and TRBJ1-2 for the parts outside the CDR3, the full variable domain is GAGVSQSPRYKVTKRGQDVALRCDPISGHVSLYWYRQALGQGPEFLTYFNYEAQQDKSGLPNDRFSAERPEGSISTLTIQRTEQRDSAMYRCASSLGGRNRPNYGYTFGSGTRLTVV.

The chain has TRBV3-1 (or the pseudogene TRBV3-2) and TRBJ2-7; D might be TRBD2 (6 bases). V was pared by 4 bases and J by 6 bases, with 19 bases between. The CDR3 is 15 amino acids. Germline-derived CDR1 and CDR2 are LGHDT and YNNKEL (reference sequence). The CDR3 here is CASSPLDRESGEQYF. In DNA, the CDR3 is TGTGCCAGCAGCCCATTGGACCGGGAGTCGGGCGAGCAGTACTTC.

The rearrangement links TRBV29-1 to TRBJ2-7; D possibly corresponds to TRBD1 (5 bases). The CDR3 totals 14 residues. Trimming pared 0 bases from V and 2 bases from J, leaving 11 bases between. Germline CDR1 reads SQVTM; CDR2 reads ANQGSEA. The CDR3 nucleotides are TGCAGCGTTGAAGATTCGTACAGGCCCTACGAGCAGTACTTC. Translating it yields CSVEDSYRPYEQYF.

The V and J genes are TRBV14 and TRBJ2-1, with a weak D call TRBD2 (5 bases). Germline V gene sequence: CDR1 SGHDN, CDR2 FVKESK. The CDR3 sequence is 17 residues long. The ends were cut back, 1 base at V and 2 bases at J, with 15 bases in the middle. The CDR3 region is CASSQVPGKVPYNEQFF. The CDR3 DNA reads as TGTGCCAGCAGCCAAGTTCCCGGGAAGGTTCCCTACAATGAGCAGTTCTTC.

This chain links TRBV27 with TRBJ2-3; the match to TRBD2 covers 8 bases. V lost 8 bases to trimming and J lost 3 bases; unmatched junction nucleotides: 10. This CDR3 region has 15 residues. In germline, CDR1 is MNHEY, CDR2 SMNVEV (reference sequence). The CDR3 nucleotides are TGTGCCAGCGCGTATGGAGCGGGGGCGACAGATACGCAGTATTTT. This codes for CASAYGAGATDTQYF.

This clone was seen only a few times. V gene TRBV7-9 combines with J gene TRBJ1-5; D not resolved. Trimming left V 3 bases short and J 9 bases short, with 15 bases between. Looked up from germline, CDR1 is SEHNR and CDR2 is FQNEAQ (reference sequence). CDR3 length equals 14 residues. The CDR3 protein is CASSFGDRNRPQHF. The CDR3 DNA reads TGTGCCAGCAGCTTCGGAGACCGCAATAGGCCCCAGCATTTT. The entire variable domain, with the rest obtained from reference TRBV7-9 and TRBJ1-5, is as follows: DTGVSQNPRHKITKRGQNVTFRCDPISEHNRLYWYRQTLGQGPEFLTYFQNEAQLEKSRLLSDRFSAERPKGSFSTLEIQRTEQGDSAMYLCASSFGDRNRPQHFGDGTRLSIL.

The rearrangement uses TRBV5-4 and TRBJ2-5; TRBD2 agrees at 11 bases. The length of the CDR3 is 17 residues. The J segment lost 5 bases and the V segment lost 4 bases, leaving 13 bases of the junction unmatched. The V gene's germline CDR1 is SGHNT and CDR2 YYREEE (reference sequence). CDR3 sequence: CASSLNSLAGDWETQYF. The CDR3 bases are TGTGCCAGCAGCCTAAATTCACTAGCGGGGGATTGGGAGACCCAGTACTTC.

The CDR3 bases are TGCAGCGTTGAAGATCCGGCTAGCGGGGATTACAATGAGCAGTTCTTC. This gives the protein CSVEDPASGDYNEQFF. The chain employs TRBV29-1 and TRBJ2-1; 9 bases fit TRBD2. Germline V CDR1 and CDR2: SQVTM, ANQGSEA. This CDR3 spans 16 amino acids. The junction had 7 bases not matched to a gene; V was cut back by 0 bases and J by 4 bases.

The gene calls are TRBV6-1 and TRBJ1-2; a weak D match, TRBD1 (6 bases). Germline V lookup: CDR1 MNHNS, CDR2 SASEGT. This CDR3 region has 15 residues. The V and J ends lost 0 bases and 3 bases respectively, with 11 bases between them. The CDR3 here is CASSEAPTGHYGYTF. Here the CDR3 DNA reads TGTGCCAGCAGTGAAGCCCCGACAGGACACTATGGCTACACCTTC.